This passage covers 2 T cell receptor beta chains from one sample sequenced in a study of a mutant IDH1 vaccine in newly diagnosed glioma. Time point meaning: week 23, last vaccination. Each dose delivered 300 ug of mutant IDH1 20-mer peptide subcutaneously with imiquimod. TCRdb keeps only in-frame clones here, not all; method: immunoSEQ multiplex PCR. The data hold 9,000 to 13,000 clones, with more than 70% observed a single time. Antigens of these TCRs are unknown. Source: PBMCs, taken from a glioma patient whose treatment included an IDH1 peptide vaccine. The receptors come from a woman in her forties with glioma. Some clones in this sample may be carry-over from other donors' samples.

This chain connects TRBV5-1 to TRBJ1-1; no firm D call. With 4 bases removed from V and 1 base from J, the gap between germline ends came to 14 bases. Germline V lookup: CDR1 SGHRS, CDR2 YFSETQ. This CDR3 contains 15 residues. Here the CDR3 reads CASSLRGPQNTEAFF. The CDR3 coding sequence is TGCGCCAGCAGCCTGCGCGGGCCACAGAACACTGAAGCTTTCTTT.

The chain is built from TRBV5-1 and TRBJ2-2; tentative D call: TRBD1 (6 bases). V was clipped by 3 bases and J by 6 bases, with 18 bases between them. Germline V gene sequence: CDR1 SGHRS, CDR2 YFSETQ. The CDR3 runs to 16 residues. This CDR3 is CASSWGTGIGPGELFF. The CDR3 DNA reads TGCGCCAGCAGCTGGGGAACAGGGATTGGGCCCGGGGAGCTGTTTTTT.